The rows below give T cell receptor beta chains drawn from one sample of a study of T cell repertoires in cytomegalovirus infection. Each CDR3 protein gets one entry after TCRdb re-called the reads with MiXCR. The table lists 250,000 to 300,000 distinct CDR3 sequences, 25% of them singletons. Material for sequencing was PBMCs. These receptor sequences come from a human donor in good health (CMV status not recorded). Some clones in this sample may be carry-over from other donors' samples. The CDR3 runs from the conserved cysteine through the conserved F or W. The order of the fields is J gene, clone size, D gene, V gene, CDR3 DNA, CDR3 protein. A D gene is named only where the DNA matches it firmly. Size tells how often a clone was seen (once, few, many) or the class of an expanded clone, and some rows leave it out.

TRBJ1-6 | many | TRBD1 | TRBV7-2 | TGTGCCAGCAGCTTAGGACAGGGGAGCTCCTATAATTCACCCCTCCACTTT | CASSLGQGSSYNSPLHF
TRBJ2-7 | many | TRBD2 | TRBV7-2 | TGTGCCAGCAGCGAAAGGACTAGCGGGAGATACGAGCAGTACTTC | CASSERTSGRYEQYF
TRBJ2-7 | few | TRBD1 | TRBV7-9 | TGTGCCAGCAGCTATCCGACCGGACAGGGCTCCTACGAGCAGTACTTC | CASSYPTGQGSYEQYF
TRBJ2-7 | NA | TRBD2 | TRBV18 | TGTGCCAGCTCACCACCGGCTAGCGGGAGCCACGAGCAGTACTTC | CASSPPASGSHEQYF
TRBJ1-6 | NA | NA | TRBV2 | TGTGCCAGCAGACAACAGAGCTCCTATAATTCACCCCTCCACTTT | CASRQQSSYNSPLHF
TRBJ2-6 | NA | TRBD1 | TRBV19 | TGTGCCAGTAGTGATGGACAGGGCCGCTCTGGGGCCAACGTCCTGACTTTC | CASSDGQGRSGANVLTF
TRBJ2-5 | NA | NA | TRBV6-6 | TGTGCCAGCAGCCGAAGCGGAAACCAAGAGACCCAGTACTTC | CASSRSGNQETQYF
TRBJ1-5 | NA | NA | TRBV20-1 | TGCAGTGCTAGAGAAGGACCTCTAGAGCATTTT | CSAREGPLEHF
TRBJ1-1 | NA | NA | TRBV29-1 | TGCAGCGGGACGAACACTGAAGCTTTCTTT | CSGTNTEAFF
TRBJ2-7 | many | NA | TRBV7-2 | TGTGCCAGCAGCCCCAGATCAACCAAGATCTACGAGCAGTACTTC | CASSPRSTKIYEQYF
TRBJ2-7 | NA | NA | TRBV6-6 | TGTGCCAGCAGTCCGGGACACCTCTCCTACGAGCAGTACTTC | CASSPGHLSYEQYF
TRBJ2-1 | once | NA | TRBV6-5 | TGTGACAGCAGTTACCAGGAAGGGTTAGGGAATGAGCAGTTCTTC | CDSSYQEGLGNEQFF
TRBJ2-7 | NA | TRBD1 | TRBV6-2/TRBV6-3 | TGTGCCAGCGGGCCCCAGGGACAGGGCAGACACTCCTACGAGCAGTACTTC | CASGPQGQGRHSYEQYF
TRBJ2-7 | NA | TRBD1 | TRBV7-6 | TGTGCCAGCAGCCTGGGACAGCTCTCCTACGAGCAGTACTTC | CASSLGQLSYEQYF
TRBJ2-3 | NA | NA | TRBV25-1 | TGTGCCAGCAGTGGTGTAGCGGATACGCAGTATTTT | CASSGVADTQYF
TRBJ2-7 | few | TRBD1 | TRBV10-3 | TGTGCCACCGGGACCCGACAGGGGGCCTACGAGCAGTACTTC | CATGTRQGAYEQYF
TRBJ2-2 | NA | NA | TRBV14 | TGTGCCAGCAGCCCTAGCTTGCTTCACACCGGGGAGCTGTTTTTT | CASSPSLLHTGELFF
TRBJ2-2 | many | NA | TRBV7-6 | TGTGCCAGCAGCTTAATCCAGGGGTTCGGGGAGCTGTTTTTT | CASSLIQGFGELFF
TRBJ1-5 | few | NA | TRBV7-2 | TGTGCCAGCAGCTTGGTTCCGGCGTATCAGCCCCAGCATTTT | CASSLVPAYQPQHF
TRBJ1-1 | few | TRBD1 | TRBV4-1 | TGCGCCAGCAGCCAAACGGGACAGACTGAAGCTTTCTTT | CASSQTGQTEAFF
TRBJ2-1 | once | TRBD2 | TRBV11-3 | TGTGCCAGCAGCGTACGGACTAGCGGGAAAAATGAGCAGTTCTTC | CASSVRTSGKNEQFF
TRBJ2-3 | few | NA | TRBV6-2/TRBV6-3 | TGTGCCAGCAGTCCATTCCAGGGGGGAGATACGCAGTATTTT | CASSPFQGGDTQYF
TRBJ2-1 | few | TRBD1 | TRBV12-5 | TGTGCTAGTGGTATGGACAGGGGTGGAGGTTGGGATGACAATGAGCAGTTCTTC | CASGMDRGGGWDDNEQFF
TRBJ2-1 | NA | TRBD1 | TRBV18 | TGTGCCAGCTCAGAGACAGGGGGCTCCTACAATGAGCAGTTCTTC | CASSETGGSYNEQFF
TRBJ2-7 | many | NA | TRBV7-2 | TGTGCCAGCAGCCTATCGGGACGGAGCTCCTACGAGCAGTACTTC | CASSLSGRSSYEQYF
TRBJ2-1 | many | NA | TRBV7-9 | TGTGCCAGCGACAATGAGCAGTTCTTC | CASDNEQFF
TRBJ1-1 | NA | NA | TRBV29-1 | TGCAGCACAGGCAGGGAGAACACTGAAGCTTTCTTT | CSTGRENTEAFF
TRBJ1-1 | many | NA | TRBV7-3 | TGTGCCAGCATGGCAGCCCTGAACACTGAAGCTTTCTTT | CASMAALNTEAFF
TRBJ2-1 | few | NA | TRBV29-1 | TGCAGCGTTGAAGGTCAGGGGTCAAATGAGCAGTTCTTC | CSVEGQGSNEQFF